The 8 T cell receptor beta chains presented below share a single source sample, sequenced in a study of CD4+ T cells in melanoma. Sequenced by immunoSEQ multiplex PCR; TCRdb stores in-frame clones only, minus some. The sample consists of 5,500 to 7,500 clones, roughly two thirds of them appearing once. The sequenced sample was cells from a culture (not recorded whether cultured in vitro). The receptors were gathered from a human donor with melanoma.

V usage is TRBV5-1 and J usage is TRBJ2-4, with D uncertain. V lost 5 bases to trimming and J lost 1 base, with 16 bases between them. The CDR3 runs to 16 residues. CDR1 and CDR2 from the germline V gene are SGHRS and YFSETQ. The CDR3 loop reads CASRPTIPGAKNIQYF. The DNA of the CDR3 is TGCGCCAGCAGGCCAACCATCCCGGGCGCCAAAAACATTCAGTACTTC.

The J gene is TRBJ2-2, the V gene TRBV2; no clear D. Trimming removed 5 bases at V and 1 base at J, with 11 bases between. Per the germline V gene, CDR1 is SNHLY and CDR2 is FYNNEI. This CDR3 has 15 residues. Here the CDR3 DNA reads TGTGCCAGCAGTCCGCCGGGCCTGAACACCGGGGAGCTGTTTTTT. Protein product: CASSPPGLNTGELFF.

In this sample, this clone turned up once. The chain links TRBV5-8 to TRBJ1-2, with TRBD1 matching 9 bases. This CDR3 region has 16 residues. CDR1 is SGHTS and CDR2 is YDEGEE in the germline V gene. Trimming at V came to 2 bases and at J to 4 bases, leaving 9 bases not matched to a gene. The CDR3 DNA reads TGTGCCAGCAGCTTAGACGGGACAGGGTTCATCTATGGCTACACCTTC. This sequence encodes CASSLDGTGFIYGYTF.

V is TRBV18 and J is TRBJ1-3; a weak D match, TRBD1 (5 bases). Trimming took off 6 bases at V and 4 bases at J, with 25 bases between the two ends. Germline lookup yields CDR1 KGHSH and CDR2 LQKENI. This CDR3 spans 18 amino acids. The CDR3 region has the DNA TGTGCCAGCTCCCTCCGATGGGAAGGGACTGTGTACGGAAACACCATATATTTT. Translation: CASSLRWEGTVYGNTIYF.

The chain recombines TRBV30 with TRBJ1-1, with TRBD1 identical over 7 bases. V was clipped by 0 bases and J by 0 bases; unmatched bases: 13. Germline CDR1 reads GTSNPN; CDR2 reads SVGIG (reference sequence). The CDR3 is made up of 18 amino acids. CDR3: CAWSVRGGLSAMNTEAFF. The CDR3 DNA sequence: TGTGCCTGGAGTGTACGAGGGGGCCTATCGGCCATGAACACTGAAGCTTTCTTT.

The chain joins TRBV7-2 to TRBJ2-1, with 9 bases identical to TRBD1. V dropped 10 bases and J dropped 5; count of bases not matched to a gene: 9. The germline V gene has CDR1 SGHTA and CDR2 FQGNSA. The CDR3 has 14 amino acids. CDR3 amino acids: CATKTTGGHNEQFF. DNA of the CDR3: TGTGCCACTAAGACCACAGGGGGCCACAATGAGCAGTTCTTC. Using reference TRBV7-2 and TRBJ2-1 for the parts outside the CDR3, the full variable domain is GAGVSQSPSNKVTEKGKDVELRCDPISGHTALYWYRQSLGQGLEFLIYFQGNSAPDKSGLPSDRFSAERTGGSVSTLTIQRTQQEDSAVYLCATKTTGGHNEQFFGPGTRLTVL.

This clone was counted a few times. The chain employs TRBV9 and TRBJ2-1, with 9 bases identical to TRBD2. Trimming cost V 3 bases and J 5 bases; bases outside gene matches: 21. The germline CDR1 and CDR2 sequences are SGDLS and YYNGEE. CDR3 length equals 20 residues. The CDR3 DNA is TGTGCCAGCAGCGATGGAGTTGGAGGGCGGGGGGGCTTTCTGAACAATGAGCAGTTCTTC. Translating it yields CASSDGVGGRGGFLNNEQFF.

The chain links TRBV2 to TRBJ2-1; D is perhaps TRBD2 (5 bases). This CDR3 is built from 14 residues. V was clipped by 8 bases and J by 5 bases, with 16 bases between them. Germline V lookup: CDR1 SNHLY, CDR2 FYNNEI. The CDR3 spells CASYGSEAHNEQFF. The CDR3 bases are TGTGCCAGCTATGGGTCGGAGGCCCACAATGAGCAGTTCTTC.